The clone carrying this T cell receptor (beta chain) was counted between two and nine times. Its matching antigen is unknown. With 60 Vbeta and 13 Jbeta primers, the PCR was carried out. Assay: immunoSEQ multiplex PCR; the TCRdb copy retains only in-frame clones and omits some. Of some 200,000 clones in the sample, 70% were seen once. Healthy individuals who donated bone marrow served as the donors. The source of the sample is a study of cytomegalovirus exposure and HLA in healthy donors. On the study more broadly: HLA-typed donors were the source of some 85 million unique TCRs, which an early data release held.

Notes on the study in general: As a later analysis revealed, the rate of TCR association differed by HLA locus, with DRB1 most and HLA-C fewest.

Source material: PBMCs. The TCR was taken from a man aged 35-49 years in good health and CMV-seropositive.

The CDR3 nucleotides read TGTGCCAGCAGTGAAAGTAAACGAGGAGCCAGCTGGGGCCGAGCTTTCTTT. Its protein product is CASSESKRGASWGRAFF. The chain links TRBV6-1 to TRBJ1-1, with TRBD1 as a possible D gene (5 bases). From germline, CDR1 is MNHNS and CDR2 SASEGT. Deletions cut 2 bases from V and 10 bases from J, with 26 bases between. The CDR3 contains 17 residues.